This T cell receptor beta chain was captured in a study of technical replicates of blood from a handful of donors. Sequencing used immunoSEQ multiplex PCR; TCRdb keeps in-frame clones, though not all of them. The sample consists of 70,000 or so clones, roughly 91% of them appearing once. CDR3 length: 13 residues. The V gene's germline CDR1 is SQVTM and CDR2 ANQGSEA. V was pared by 2 bases and J by 0 bases, with 7 bases between. The chain joins TRBV29-1 to TRBJ1-1; the D is unclear. This clonotype was sampled from a human donor in good health. Some clones in this sample may be carry-over from other donors' samples. Sequencing was done on a sample of T cells isolated from PBMCs. The CDR3 coding sequence is TGCAGCGTTGAATCGCAGATGAACACTGAAGCTTTCTTT. Its protein is CSVESQMNTEAFF.